The entry below gives a single T cell receptor (beta chain) sequence along with its context. Its target is unknown. The V segment lost 4 bases and the J segment 7 bases; nucleotides outside the gene matches: 9. The CDR3 is made up of 16 amino acids. CDR1 and CDR2 (germline): SGHDN, FVKESK. The data were obtained in a study of blood T cells in healthy people across ages. Findings of the study overall: The recorded TCR beta diversity per million T cells decreased in a roughly linear manner with age.

The use of a sample-barcoded 5' primer and a J-beta primer mix characterized a second PCR of roughly 6 to 11 cycles. TCRdb independently ran MiXCR on the 5' RACE reads; one entry per CDR3 protein. The data hold about 720,000 distinct CDR3 sequences, with roughly 25% observed a single time. The data were also submitted as part of a second study, on T cells of mothers and their children. That study reports: There was no detection of any persistent microchimeric T cell clones.

The V gene is TRBV14, the J gene TRBJ2-5; 13 bases match TRBD2. The sequence was obtained from a boy younger than 18 in good health. Input material: blood. In DNA, the CDR3 is TGTGCCAGCAGCCCCGGGACTAGCGGGGTTACAAGGACCCAGTACTTC. Translated: CASSPGTSGVTRTQYF. Combining the CDR3 with reference TRBV14 and TRBJ2-5 gives the whole variable domain EAGVTQFPSHSVIEKGQTVTLRCDPISGHDNLYWYRRVMGKEIKFLLHFVKESKQDESGMPNNRFLAERTGGTYSTLKVQPAELEDSGVYFCASSPGTSGVTRTQYFGPGTRLLVL.